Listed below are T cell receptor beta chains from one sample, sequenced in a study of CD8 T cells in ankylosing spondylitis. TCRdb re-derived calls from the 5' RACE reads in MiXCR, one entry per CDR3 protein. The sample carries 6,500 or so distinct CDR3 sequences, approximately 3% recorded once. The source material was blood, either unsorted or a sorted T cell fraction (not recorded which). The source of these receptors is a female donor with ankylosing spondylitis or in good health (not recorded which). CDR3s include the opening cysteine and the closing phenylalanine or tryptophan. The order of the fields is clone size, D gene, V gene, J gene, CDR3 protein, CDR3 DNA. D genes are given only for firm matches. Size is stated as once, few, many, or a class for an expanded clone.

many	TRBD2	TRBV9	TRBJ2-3	CASSVEAGGSTDTQYF	TGTGCCAGCAGCGTAGAGGCGGGGGGAAGCACAGATACGCAGTATTTT
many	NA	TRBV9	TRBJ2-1	CASSVALGEGEQFF	TGTGCCAGCAGCGTAGCTTTAGGGGAAGGTGAGCAGTTCTTC
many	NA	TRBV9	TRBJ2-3	CASSVAGSSTDTQYF	TGTGCCAGCAGCGTAGCGGGGTCTAGCACAGATACGCAGTATTTT
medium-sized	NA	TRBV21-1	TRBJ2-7	CASSKASKNGYEQYF	TGTGCCAGCAGCAAAGCCTCAAAAAACGGCTACGAGCAGTACTTC
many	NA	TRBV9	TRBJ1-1	CASSVGQITEAFF	TGTGCCAGCAGCGTAGGACAGATCACTGAAGCTTTCTTT
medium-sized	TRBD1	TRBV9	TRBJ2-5	CASSARTGGWGVQETQYF	TGTGCCAGCAGCGCCCGGACAGGGGGGTGGGGGGTTCAAGAGACCCAGTACTTC
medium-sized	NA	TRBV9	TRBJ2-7	CASSVVDSTYEQYF	TGTGCCAGCAGCGTAGTCGACTCTACCTACGAGCAGTACTTC
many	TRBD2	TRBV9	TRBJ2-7	CASSSRGSGGPSSYEQYF	TGTGCCAGCAGCTCCCGGGGTAGCGGGGGGCCGAGCTCCTACGAGCAGTACTTC
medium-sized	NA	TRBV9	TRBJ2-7	CASSLLSSYEQYF	TGTGCCAGCAGCCTTCTTAGCTCCTACGAGCAGTACTTC
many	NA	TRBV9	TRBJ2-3	CASSAGLGATDTQYF	TGTGCCAGCAGCGCGGGGTTGGGGGCCACAGATACGCAGTATTTT
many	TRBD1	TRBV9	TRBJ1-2	CASSGLQGTHYGYTF	TGTGCCAGCAGCGGATTACAGGGGACCCACTATGGCTACACCTTC
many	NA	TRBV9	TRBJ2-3	CASSNEPTDTQYF	TGTGCCAGCAGCAATGAACCCACAGATACGCAGTATTTT
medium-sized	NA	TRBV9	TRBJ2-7	CASSVEGRYPSYEQYF	TGTGCCAGCAGCGTAGAGGGCCGCTATCCCTCCTACGAGCAGTACTTC
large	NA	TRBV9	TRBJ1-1	CASSVDQGMEAFF	TGTGCCAGCAGCGTCGACCAGGGGATGGAAGCTTTCTTT
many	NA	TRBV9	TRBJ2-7	CASSSRGSFHEQYF	TGTGCCAGCAGCTCCCGAGGTAGTTTCCACGAGCAGTACTTC